This TCR beta chain was profiled in a study of siplizumab effects on memory and regulatory T cells. This CDR3 has 13 amino acids. Trimming took off 4 bases at V and 2 bases at J, with 10 bases between the two ends. Germline V CDR1 and CDR2: SGHNT, YYREEE (reference sequence). Sequencing was performed with immunoSEQ multiplex PCR; in TCRdb, only in-frame clones are kept and a portion is missing. Of under 110,000 clones listed, over 90% were seen once; the top ten hold 9.5% to 15%. The sample was non-Treg CD4+ T cells sorted from blood. The clonotype originates from a human donor in good health. The chain combines TRBV5-4 with TRBJ2-7; TRBD1 or TRBD2 may be the D gene (7 bases each). This chain's CDR3 is CASSPGGAYEQYF. The CDR3 DNA reads as TGTGCCAGCAGCCCAGGGGGGGCCTACGAGCAGTACTTC.